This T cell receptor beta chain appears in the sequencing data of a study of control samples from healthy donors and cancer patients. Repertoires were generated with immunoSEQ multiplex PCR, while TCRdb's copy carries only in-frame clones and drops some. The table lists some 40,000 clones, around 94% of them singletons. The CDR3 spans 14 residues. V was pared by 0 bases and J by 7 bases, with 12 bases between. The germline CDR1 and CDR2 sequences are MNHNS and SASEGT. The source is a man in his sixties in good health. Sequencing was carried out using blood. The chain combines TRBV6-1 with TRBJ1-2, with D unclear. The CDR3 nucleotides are TGTGCCAGCAGTGAAGCTCGGACTCGAGGTGGCTACACCTTC. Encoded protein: CASSEARTRGGYTF.